This TCR beta chain stems from a study of early T cells in non-severe SARS-CoV-2 infection (dated by TCRdb to the early 2020s). About the investigation overall: Because TCR sequencing relied on bulk RNA taken from unsorted whole blood, pairing of alpha and beta chains was not possible. Findings and caveats that apply to the study as a whole: VDJdb matching was skewed toward anti-spike CD8 responses and likely underestimated virus-specific expansions, missing private and CD4 specificities.

There are 15 amino acids in the CDR3, from cysteine to phenylalanine inclusive. The sequence is cut down to CDR3 DNA, 45 bases in frame from base 1. Trimming leaves V shorter by 0 bases and J shorter by 7 bases, with the junction holding 5 bases beyond the gene matches. CDR1 and CDR2 are drawn from the germline V gene: LGHNA, YNFKEQ. As to this clonotype: Its antigen target is currently unknown. Within one base of it there is no much larger clone, and no base qualities were kept.

Set within a cohort of healthcare workers in London, UK, this nested case-control study involved weekly PCR testing of nasopharyngeal swabs along with blood sampling. Between 23 and 31 March 2020, the week of the UK lockdown, healthcare workers were enrolled and then followed up weekly for as long as 16 weeks. The library was built by means of 5' RACE. The sequencer was a NextSeq 500. Unique molecular identifiers were attached to individual cDNA molecules in the TCR library protocol so that sequencing error and PCR bias could be corrected. Both TCR alpha and beta chains were sequenced, and tight co-correlation was observed between alpha and beta sequence abundances in each sample. The authors' pipeline ran thus. Decombinator V4 was used to annotate the V gene, J gene and CDR3 of the TCR sequences. Expanded TCRs were defined as changing significantly between any two time points under a Poisson model with p below 0.0001. TCR abundances were normalised to the total number of TCRs sequenced per sample and were expressed as counts per million. MAIT TCRs were defined by TRAV1-2 paired with TRAJ12, TRAJ20 or TRAJ33, and iNKT TCRs by TRAV10 paired with TRAJ18. VDJdb, accessed 1 November 2021, was searched for CMV, EBV and SARS-CoV-2 annotated TCRs, excluding TCRs annotated for multiple antigens. The public reads were run again by TCRdb, first through fastp at Q25 and then through MiXCR, and only productive beta chains were kept. Rows with one shared CDR3 protein collapse into an entry with the most common genes and DNA. These V and J calls derive from TCRdb rather than the authors' analysis. This sample lists some 80,000 distinct CDR3 sequences; 10% were detected once. The biggest ten clones account for approximately 8% of the sample.

The rearrangement joined TRBV4-2 to TRBJ2-1; 8 bases in the junction line up with TRBD2. The specimen was whole blood, collected at baseline. The source of this sequence is an adult who was a healthcare worker with PCR-confirmed SARS-CoV-2 infection or an uninfected control (not recorded which). CDR3 protein: CASSQDPAGANEQFF. DNA sequence: TGTGCCAGCAGCCAAGACCCAGCGGGAGCGAATGAGCAGTTCTTC.